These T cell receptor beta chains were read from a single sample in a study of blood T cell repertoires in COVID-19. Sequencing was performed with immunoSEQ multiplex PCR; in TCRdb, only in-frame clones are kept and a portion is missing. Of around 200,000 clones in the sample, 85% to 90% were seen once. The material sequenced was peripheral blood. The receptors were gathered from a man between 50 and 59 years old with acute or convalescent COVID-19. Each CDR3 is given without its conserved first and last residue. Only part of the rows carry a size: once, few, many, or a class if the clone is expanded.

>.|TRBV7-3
ASSLKGQGRSGNTIY
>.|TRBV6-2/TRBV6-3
ASSTVAVTGEKLF
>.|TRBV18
ASSPLGGLEETQY
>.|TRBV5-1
ASSARGSGNTIY
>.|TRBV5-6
ASSLDTGDYYGYT
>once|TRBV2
ASTGWELAKNIQY
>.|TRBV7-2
ASSLGLAVYNEQF
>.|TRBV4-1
ASSQAAFNPSTDTQY
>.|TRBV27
ASSPIPGLAGARGDEQF
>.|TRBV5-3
ARSWQGGFNSPLH
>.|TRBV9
ASSPQSVSSYEQY
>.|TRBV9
ASSVGRGSSGNTIY
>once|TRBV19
ASSMGSNTGELF
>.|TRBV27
ASRLAGATGELF
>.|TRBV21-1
ASSGLISGGRNNSPLH
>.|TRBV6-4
ASSVMGGETQY
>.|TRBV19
ASSRDTTNYGYT
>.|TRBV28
ATMTGQGYSNQPQH
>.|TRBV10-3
AISNTGQGASGELF
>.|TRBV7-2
ASSPGLAVSQPQH
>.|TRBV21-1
ASSTGRGRGNTIY
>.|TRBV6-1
ASSEESGNFRRY
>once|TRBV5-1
ASSYTGTGTTDTQY
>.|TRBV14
ASSQLTLNTEAF
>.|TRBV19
ASSISVNGNQPQH
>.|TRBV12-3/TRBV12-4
ASSPIGYEQY
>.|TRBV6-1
ASSEASGTQY
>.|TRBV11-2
ASSLRDRAPSYEQY
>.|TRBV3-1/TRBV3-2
ASSQEGGAPEQF
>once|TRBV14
ASSPILAGGPGNEQF
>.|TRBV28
ASSWDRVSETQY
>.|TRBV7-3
ASSLGVAGEETQY
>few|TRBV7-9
ASSLGQGEKLF
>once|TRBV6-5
ASSYSFNEKLF
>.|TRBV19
ASSIGEYTEAF
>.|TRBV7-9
ASSPPRGSYEQY
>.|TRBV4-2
ASSQDGGDSNEKLF
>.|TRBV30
AWSVQDNQPQH
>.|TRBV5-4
ASSLDPGGPNEQF
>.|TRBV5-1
ASSFRASGGQETQY
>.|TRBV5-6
ASSLRVPGGRGLEQY
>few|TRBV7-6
ASSLMPSNEKLF
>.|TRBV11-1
ASSLRDRDSSPLH
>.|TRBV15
ATSPGTSHGDTQY
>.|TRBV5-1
ASSPDRGGSNEQF
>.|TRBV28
ASSFWKGLNGYT
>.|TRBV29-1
SAPNPSQGNTGELF
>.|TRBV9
ASSPPGLVITGELF
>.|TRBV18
ASSPPKGAQY
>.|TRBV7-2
ASSRLAGGPQDTQY
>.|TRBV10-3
AISENPGSTDTQY
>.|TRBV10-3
AISEAPPGLAALSYNEQF
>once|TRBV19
ASSTSRDSNTEAF